The 26 T cell receptor beta chains below were found in one sample sequenced in a study of cytomegalovirus exposure and HLA in healthy donors. The PCR was carried out with 60 Vbeta primers and 13 Jbeta primers. The data were produced by immunoSEQ multiplex PCR, yet TCRdb's version contains in-frame clones alone and is incomplete. The sample has around 180,000 clones, 81% seen once. The sequenced sample was PBMCs. The receptors come from a man between 18 and 29 years old in good health and CMV-seronegative.

The CDR3 coding sequence is TGTGCCACCAGCAGAGGGGGGGGGACAGGGGTCACCTACGAGCAGTACTTC. Translated, it gives CATSRGGGTGVTYEQYF. The chain employs TRBV15 and TRBJ2-7, with 10 bases that match TRBD1. CDR3 size: 17 residues. Germline V lookup: CDR1 LNHNV, CDR2 YYDKDF (reference sequence). Trimming took 1 base from V and 2 from J; bases not matched to a gene: 8.

The rearrangement joins TRBV5-1 to TRBJ2-7; possibly TRBD1 for D (5 bases). Germline assignment: CDR1 SGHRS and CDR2 YFSETQ. Trimming cost V 2 bases and J 1 base, with 10 bases left between them. This CDR3 is built from 14 residues. CDR3 sequence reads: CASSLWGDSYEQYF. CDR3 coding DNA: TGCGCCAGCAGCTTATGGGGCGATTCCTACGAGCAGTACTTC.

This clone has just one count. The CDR3 DNA sequence: TGTGCCAGCAGCTACTTTGGAGGGCAGCCCCAGCATTTT. Its protein is CASSYFGGQPQHF. The chain combines TRBV7-2 with TRBJ1-5; D remains unclear. V dropped 4 bases and J dropped 7 bases, with 11 bases sitting between them. This CDR3 region has 13 residues. Germline V gives CDR1 SGHTA, CDR2 FQGNSA.

The chain is built from TRBV11-1 and TRBJ2-7; 10 bases fit TRBD1. J gave up 2 bases and V 5 bases, and 6 bases lay outside the gene matches. The germline V gene encodes CDR1 SGHAT and CDR2 FQDESV (reference sequence). This CDR3 is built from 15 residues. The DNA of the CDR3 is TGTGCCAGCAGCCGAAGGACAGGGGGTCCCTACGAGCAGTACTTC. Translated, it gives CASSRRTGGPYEQYF.

This rearrangement joins TRBV10-2 to TRBJ1-2, with a possible D match to TRBD1 (5 bases). The V end lost 2 bases, the J end lost 8 bases, and 15 bases lay between the germline ends. This CDR3 is 14 amino acids long. CDR1 and CDR2 (germline): WSHSY, SAAADI. This chain's CDR3 is CASSEVGATRGYTF. In DNA, the CDR3 is TGCGCCAGCAGTGAGGTTGGGGCTACGCGGGGCTACACCTTC.

The V and J genes are TRBV27 and TRBJ1-2; a weak D match, TRBD1 (5 bases). Germline CDR1 MNHEY, CDR2 SMNVEV (reference sequence). Deletions cut 6 bases from V and 6 bases from J, with 23 bases between. The CDR3 totals 16 residues. DNA of the CDR3: TGTGCCAGCAGCCCCGCCCCAGGCAGGGATGAGGATGGCTACACCTTC. The encoded protein is CASSPAPGRDEDGYTF.

The chain joins TRBV7-8 to TRBJ1-2; TRBD1 matches at 8 bases. CDR1 and CDR2 (germline): SGHVS, FQNEAQ. The CDR3 extends over 17 amino acids. The ends lost 3 bases at V and 3 bases at J; junction bases unmatched: 12. The CDR3 nucleotides are TGTGCCAGCAGCTTTGGGTCTTTTGCAGGGGGCTACTATGGCTACACCTTC. Its protein product is CASSFGSFAGGYYGYTF.

The chain carries TRBV4-1 and TRBJ2-1, with 7 bases fitting TRBD1. The ends lost 4 bases at V and 4 bases at J; junction bases unmatched: 10. Germline V lookup: CDR1 MGHRA, CDR2 YSYEKL. The CDR3 runs to 16 residues. The CDR3 DNA reads TGCGCCAGCAGCCCGACAGGGACAACGATTTACAATGAGCAGTTCTTC. Amino acids: CASSPTGTTIYNEQFF.

This clone was counted a few times. CDR3: CASSSSLHTEAFF. The CDR3 DNA sequence: TGTGCCAGCAGTTCGTCCCTACACACTGAAGCTTTCTTT. The rearrangement links TRBV6-5 to TRBJ1-1; D is unclear. Germline V gives CDR1 MNHEY, CDR2 SVGAGI. The CDR3 sequence is 13 residues long. Between the trimmed V and J ends, which lost 4 bases and 3 bases, there was a span of 9 bases.

The chain couples TRBV2 to TRBJ1-1; 8 positions agree with TRBD1. V lost 2 bases to trimming and J lost 3 bases; unmatched junction nucleotides: 5. CDR1 is SNHLY, CDR2 FYNNEI, per germline. CDR3 size: 15 residues. CDR3 region: CASSEIKQGDTEAFF. The CDR3 bases are TGTGCCAGCAGTGAAATAAAACAGGGGGACACTGAAGCTTTCTTT.

This clone is a singleton in its sample. The gene calls are TRBV11-2 and TRBJ2-6; D is unresolved. Trimming removed 3 bases at V and 0 bases at J, with 12 bases between. The CDR3 runs to 17 residues. Germline V gene lookup returns CDR1 SGHAT and CDR2 FQNNGV. CDR3 DNA sequence: TGTGCCAGCAGCTTTCCGAGACAAAGCTCTGGGGCCAACGTCCTGACTTTC. This translates into CASSFPRQSSGANVLTF.

This clone was seen a few times. The chain joins TRBV4-3 to TRBJ2-7; possible D gene TRBD1, 5 bases. CDR3 length: 12 residues. V was cut by 3 bases and J by 5 bases, with 8 bases left in between. CDR1 and CDR2 (germline): LGHNA, YSLEER. The CDR3 DNA sequence: TGCGCCAGCAGCCACGGCAGGGACGAGCAGTACTTC. It translates to CASSHGRDEQYF.

The rearrangement joins TRBV28 to TRBJ2-7, with TRBD1 matching over 7 bases. CDR3 length: 12 amino acids. V was clipped by 9 bases and J by 1 base; unmatched bases: 3. The germline V gene has CDR1 MDHEN and CDR2 SYDVKM. DNA of the CDR3: TGTGCCAGTGGGGACAGTTCCTACGAGCAGTACTTC. It translates to CASGDSSYEQYF. Together with reference TRBV28 and TRBJ2-7, the CDR3 gives the full variable domain: DVKVTQSSRYLVKRTGEKVFLECVQDMDHENMFWYRQDPGLGLRLIYFSYDVKMKEKGDIPEGYSVSREKKERFSLILESASTNQTSMYLCASGDSSYEQYFGPGTRLTVT.

The chain links TRBV2 to TRBJ1-5; unclear D gene. The germline V gene has CDR1 SNHLY and CDR2 FYNNEI. Trimming took off 6 bases at V and 9 bases at J, with 21 bases between the two ends. The CDR3 is 15 residues long. CDR3 DNA sequence: TGTGCCAGCAGCGAAAAACCGGCAGGCCAGTGGCCCCAGCATTTT. Its translation is CASSEKPAGQWPQHF.

V and J are TRBV18 and TRBJ1-6; 8 nucleotides match TRBD1. The CDR3 totals 14 residues. J lost 8 bases, V lost 3 bases, and 3 bases had no gene match. In germline, CDR1 is KGHSH, CDR2 LQKENI. CDR3 sequence (DNA): TGTGCCAGCTCACCCCAGGGGGCTGATTCACCCCTCCACTTT. It codes for CASSPQGADSPLHF.

The J gene is TRBJ2-2, the V gene TRBV6-4, with 11 bases matching TRBD1. CDR1 MRHNA and CDR2 SNTAGT come from the germline V gene. Trimming removed 5 bases from V and 6 bases from J; junction bases left unmatched: 2. The CDR3 runs to 14 residues. In DNA, the CDR3 is TGTGCCAGCAGTCGGGACAGGGGGTCCGGGGAGCTGTTTTTT. Encoded protein: CASSRDRGSGELFF.

The chain has TRBV7-9 and TRBJ2-7; D might be TRBD1 (7 bases). V was cut by 5 bases and J by 3 bases, with 20 bases left in between. From germline, CDR1 is SEHNR and CDR2 FQNEAQ (reference sequence). The CDR3 consists of 16 residues. The CDR3 sequence: CASSPRETGMYYEQYF. CDR3 nucleotide sequence: TGTGCCAGCAGCCCTCGGGAGACAGGGATGTACTACGAGCAGTACTTC.

This clone was counted a single time. V gene TRBV13 combines with J gene TRBJ2-7, with TRBD1 matching 8 bases. The trim removed 3 bases at V and 2 bases at J, leaving 3 bases unmatched. Germline CDR1 reads PRHDT; CDR2 reads FYEKMQ (reference sequence). The CDR3 runs to 14 residues. The CDR3 nucleotides are TGTGCCAGCAGCTTGGGGGACAGGACCTACGAGCAGTACTTC. This gives the protein CASSLGDRTYEQYF.

This clone was recorded only once. The genes are TRBV6-1 and TRBJ1-4; 8 bases agree with TRBD1. The V gene end was trimmed by 7 bases and the J gene end by 3 bases; junction bases not matched to a gene: 4. The germline V gene encodes CDR1 MNHNS and CDR2 SASEGT. The CDR3 extends over 14 amino acids. The CDR3 nucleotides read TGTGCCAGCAAGCGGGACAGGTCTAATGAAAAACTGTTTTTT. Protein sequence: CASKRDRSNEKLFF.

J is TRBJ1-4 and V is TRBV2, with D perhaps TRBD1 (6 bases). The CDR3 consists of 15 residues. V was clipped by 3 bases and J by 2 bases, with 10 bases between them. The germline V gene has CDR1 SNHLY and CDR2 FYNNEI. Written as DNA, the CDR3 is TGTGCCAGCAGTGAGCGGACAGCCACTAATGAAAAACTGTTTTTT. Its translation: CASSERTATNEKLFF.

This clone turned up a few times. The chain uses TRBV7-3 and TRBJ2-7, with 14 bases that match TRBD2. Trimming at V came to 5 bases and at J to 4 bases, leaving 7 bases not matched to a gene. This CDR3 spans 16 amino acids. Germline CDR1 reads SGHTA; CDR2 reads FQGTGA. This chain's CDR3 is CASSKTGLAGDYEQYF. CDR3 nucleotide sequence: TGTGCCAGCAGCAAAACGGGACTAGCGGGAGATTACGAGCAGTACTTC.

The gene calls are TRBV15 and TRBJ2-5; 13 bases are shared with TRBD2. The germline V gene encodes CDR1 LNHNV and CDR2 YYDKDF (reference sequence). The CDR3 consists of 17 residues. The V and J ends lost 4 bases and 6 bases, in that order; junction bases with no gene match: 11. For the CDR3, the DNA is TGTGCCACCAGCAATCGACTAGCGGGGGGCCAGGGTCAGACCCAGTACTTC. This encodes CATSNRLAGGQGQTQYF.

The rearrangement joins TRBV14 to TRBJ2-1, with D possibly being TRBD2 (6 bases). This CDR3 has 17 residues. Trimming removed 1 base at V and 8 bases at J, with 21 bases between. CDR1 and CDR2 (germline): SGHDN, FVKESK. The CDR3 DNA reads as TGTGCCAGCAGCCAAGTTCTTGGAGACCTAAGGAGGGATGAGCAGTTCTTC. As protein: CASSQVLGDLRRDEQFF.

The chain employs TRBV5-5 and TRBJ2-1, with a tentative D call TRBD2 (6 bases). The CDR3 length is 15 residues. Germline loops: CDR1 SGHKS, CDR2 YYEKEE (reference sequence). Trimming pared 2 bases from V and 3 bases from J, leaving 12 bases between. The CDR3 spells CASSFSGGIYNEQFF. The CDR3 bases are TGTGCCAGCAGCTTCTCTGGGGGGATCTACAATGAGCAGTTCTTC.

The chain couples TRBV19 to TRBJ2-3; TRBD2 aligns across 7 bases. Losses at the gene ends were 5 bases for V and 1 base for J; bases not matched to a gene: 3. CDR3 length: 14 amino acids. CDR1 LNHDA and CDR2 SQIVND come from the germline V gene (reference sequence). The CDR3 loop reads CASSGAGGTDTQYF. The CDR3 nucleotides read TGTGCCAGTAGTGGGGCGGGGGGCACAGATACGCAGTATTTT.

This chain connects TRBV7-2 to TRBJ1-3; D ambiguous. The V end was cut by 1 base, the J end by 0 bases, with 4 bases between. The germline CDR1 and CDR2 sequences are SGHTA and FQGNSA. The CDR3 has 14 residues. The CDR3: CASSLEYSGNTIYF. CDR3 nucleotide sequence: TGTGCCAGCAGCTTAGAATACTCTGGAAACACCATATATTTT.